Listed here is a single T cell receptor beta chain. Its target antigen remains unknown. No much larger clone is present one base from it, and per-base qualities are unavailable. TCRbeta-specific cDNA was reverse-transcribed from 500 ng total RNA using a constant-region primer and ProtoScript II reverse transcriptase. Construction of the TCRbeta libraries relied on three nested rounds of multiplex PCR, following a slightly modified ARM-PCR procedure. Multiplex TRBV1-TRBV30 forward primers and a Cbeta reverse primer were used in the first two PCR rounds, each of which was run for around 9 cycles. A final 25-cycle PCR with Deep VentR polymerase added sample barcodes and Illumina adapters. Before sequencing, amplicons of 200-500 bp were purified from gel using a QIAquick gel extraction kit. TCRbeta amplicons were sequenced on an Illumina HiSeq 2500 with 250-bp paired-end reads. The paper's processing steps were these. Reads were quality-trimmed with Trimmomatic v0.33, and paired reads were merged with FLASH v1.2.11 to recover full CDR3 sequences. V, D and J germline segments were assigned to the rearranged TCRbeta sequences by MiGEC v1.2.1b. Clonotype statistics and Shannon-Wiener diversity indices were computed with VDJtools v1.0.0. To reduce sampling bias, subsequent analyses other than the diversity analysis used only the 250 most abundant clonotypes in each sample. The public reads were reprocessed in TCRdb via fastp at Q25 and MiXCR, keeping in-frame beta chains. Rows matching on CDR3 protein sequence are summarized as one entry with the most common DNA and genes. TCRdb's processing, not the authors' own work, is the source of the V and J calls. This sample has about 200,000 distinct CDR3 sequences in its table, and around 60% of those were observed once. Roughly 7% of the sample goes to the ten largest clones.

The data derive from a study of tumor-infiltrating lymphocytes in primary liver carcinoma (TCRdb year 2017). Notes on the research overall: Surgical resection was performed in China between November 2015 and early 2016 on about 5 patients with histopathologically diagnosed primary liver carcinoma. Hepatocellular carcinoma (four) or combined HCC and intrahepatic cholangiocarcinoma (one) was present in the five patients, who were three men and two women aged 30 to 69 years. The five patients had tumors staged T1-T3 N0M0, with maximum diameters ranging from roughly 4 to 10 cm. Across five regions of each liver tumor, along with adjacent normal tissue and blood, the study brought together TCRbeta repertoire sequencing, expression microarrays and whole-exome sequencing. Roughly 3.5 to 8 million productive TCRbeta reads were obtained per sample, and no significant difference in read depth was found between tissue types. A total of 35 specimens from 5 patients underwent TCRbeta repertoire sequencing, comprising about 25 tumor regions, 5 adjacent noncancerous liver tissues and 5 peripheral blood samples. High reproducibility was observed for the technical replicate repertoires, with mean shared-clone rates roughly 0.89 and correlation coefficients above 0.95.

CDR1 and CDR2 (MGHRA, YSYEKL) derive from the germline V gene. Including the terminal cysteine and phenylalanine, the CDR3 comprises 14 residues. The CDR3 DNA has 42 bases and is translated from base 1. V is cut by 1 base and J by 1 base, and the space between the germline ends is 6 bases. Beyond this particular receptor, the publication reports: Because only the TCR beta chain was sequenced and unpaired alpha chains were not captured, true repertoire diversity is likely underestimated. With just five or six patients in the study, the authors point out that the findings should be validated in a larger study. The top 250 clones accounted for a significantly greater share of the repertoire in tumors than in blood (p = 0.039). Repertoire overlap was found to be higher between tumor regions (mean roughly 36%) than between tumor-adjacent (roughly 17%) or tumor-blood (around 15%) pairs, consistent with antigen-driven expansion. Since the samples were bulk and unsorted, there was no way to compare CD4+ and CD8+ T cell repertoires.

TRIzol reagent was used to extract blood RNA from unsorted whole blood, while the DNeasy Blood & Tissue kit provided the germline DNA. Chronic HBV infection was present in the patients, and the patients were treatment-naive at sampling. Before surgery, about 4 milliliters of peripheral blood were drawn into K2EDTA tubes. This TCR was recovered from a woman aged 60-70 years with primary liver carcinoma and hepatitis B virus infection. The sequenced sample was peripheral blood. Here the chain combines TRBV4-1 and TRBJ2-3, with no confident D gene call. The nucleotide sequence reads TGCGCCAGCAGCCAAGTGCGTCGCACAGATACGCAGTATTTT. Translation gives CASSQVRRTDTQYF.